The 18 T cell receptor beta chains listed next were all sequenced from one sample in a study of blood T cell repertoires in COVID-19. Repertoires were generated with immunoSEQ multiplex PCR, while TCRdb's copy carries only in-frame clones and drops some. The sample includes approximately 300,000 clones, about 85% of them seen just once. The sequenced sample was PBMCs or T cells enriched from blood (not recorded which). These receptor sequences come from a woman in her thirties who had been exposed to COVID-19.

In regard to this clone: Other DNA sequences in this specimen translate into the identical CDR3. V is TRBV24-1 and J is TRBJ1-2; D unclear. Germline V lookup: CDR1 KGHDR, CDR2 SFDVKD. The V gene lost 2 bases and the J gene lost 5 bases, with 8 bases spanning the gap. This CDR3 has 13 amino acids. CDR3 in DNA: TGTGCCACCAGTGATTACCGCGGTTATGGCTACACCTTC. The encoded protein is CATSDYRGYGYTF.

This sequence joins TRBV14 and TRBJ1-1; D not certain. The CDR3 totals 13 residues. Trimming stripped 4 bases from V and 0 bases from J, with 6 bases between. CDR1 and CDR2 (germline): SGHDN, FVKESK. CDR3 region: CASSLGLNTEAFF. The CDR3 DNA follows: TGTGCCAGCAGCCTCGGTCTGAACACTGAAGCTTTCTTT.

The chain couples TRBV30 to TRBJ1-1; D gene uncertain. The CDR3 has 12 amino acids. The V gene's germline CDR1 is GTSNPN and CDR2 SVGIG (reference sequence). V was clipped by 3 bases and J by 5 bases, with 10 bases between them. The CDR3 loop is CAWSQQDTEAFF. The CDR3 DNA is TGTGCCTGGAGCCAGCAGGATACTGAAGCTTTCTTT.

The chain employs TRBV19 and TRBJ2-3; the D gene is possibly TRBD1 (5 bases). The V end was cut by 2 bases, the J end by 9 bases, with 9 bases between. Germline CDR1 is LNHDA and CDR2 is SQIVND (reference sequence). This CDR3 comprises 12 residues. The CDR3 DNA sequence: TGTGCCAGTAGTATATCAGGGAACACGCAGTATTTT. Amino acids: CASSISGNTQYF.

The chain employs TRBV30 and TRBJ1-4, with 7 bases matching TRBD1. Trimming took 4 bases from V and 4 from J; bases not matched to a gene: 12. The CDR3 is 16 amino acids. Per the germline V gene, CDR1 is GTSNPN and CDR2 is SVGIG (reference sequence). The CDR3 bases are TGTGCCTGGAATGGAGGAGGGGGACAGTTTAATGAAAAACTGTTTTTT. This encodes CAWNGGGGQFNEKLFF.

The chain links TRBV23-1 to TRBJ2-2; 7 bases are shared with TRBD1. TRBV23-1 is placed among ORFs of uncertain function. The CDR3 loop spans 14 amino acids. Losses at the gene ends were 8 bases for V and 6 bases for J; bases not matched to a gene: 9. The CDR3 spells CASRDETGAGELFF. The CDR3 nucleotides are TGCGCCAGCCGCGACGAAACAGGGGCCGGGGAGCTGTTTTTT.

V is TRBV7-8 and J is TRBJ2-1; D unclear. This CDR3 comprises 14 residues. Germline V gene data show CDR1 as SGHVS and CDR2 as FQNEAQ. Trimming removed 1 base at V and 5 bases at J, with 9 bases between. CDR3 in DNA: TGTGCCAGCAGCTTAGTAACCAGCGACAATGAGCAGTTCTTC. Residues: CASSLVTSDNEQFF.

This CDR3 is CASSTLTGAGGSLDSYNEQFF. For the CDR3, the DNA is TGTGCCAGCAGTACACTCACAGGGGCGGGGGGGTCCCTTGACTCCTACAATGAGCAGTTCTTC. The J gene is TRBJ2-1, the V gene TRBV27; TRBD2 agrees at 9 bases. Germline trimming cut 5 bases from V and 0 bases from J; bases unmatched to any gene: 20. Germline V gene sequence: CDR1 MNHEY, CDR2 SMNVEV (reference sequence). CDR3 length: 21 residues.

The genes are TRBV20-1 and TRBJ1-6; D call uncertain. This CDR3 is built from 14 residues. CDR1 DFQATT and CDR2 SNEGSKA come from the germline V gene (reference sequence). Trimming removed 3 bases at V and 1 base at J, with 7 bases between. The CDR3 loop reads CSASARSYNSPLHF. CDR3 coding DNA: TGCAGTGCTAGTGCCCGTTCCTATAATTCACCCCTCCACTTT.

The chain recombines TRBV5-5 with TRBJ2-2; possibly TRBD2 for D (6 bases). The V gene's germline CDR1 is SGHKS and CDR2 YYEKEE (reference sequence). CDR3 length: 16 amino acids. The V gene lost 2 bases and the J gene lost 0 bases, with 11 bases spanning the gap. The CDR3 DNA follows: TGTGCCAGCAGCTTAGAAGGGACTGCGAACACCGGGGAGCTGTTTTTT. Its protein product is CASSLEGTANTGELFF.

This clone came up once. The chain combines TRBV14 with TRBJ1-2; the D gene is possibly TRBD1 (5 bases). The V gene's germline CDR1 is SGHDN and CDR2 FVKESK. The V and J ends lost 0 bases and 8 bases respectively, with 16 bases between them. The CDR3 has 15 amino acids. For the CDR3, the DNA is TGTGCCAGCAGCCAAGAGATAACAGGATCCGACGGCTACACCTTC. This encodes CASSQEITGSDGYTF. The full variable domain, rest sourced from reference TRBV14 and TRBJ1-2, is EAGVTQFPSHSVIEKGQTVTLRCDPISGHDNLYWYRRVMGKEIKFLLHFVKESKQDESGMPNNRFLAERTGGTYSTLKVQPAELEDSGVYFCASSQEITGSDGYTFGSGTRLTVV.

This sequence joins TRBV14 and TRBJ1-5; TRBD1 matches 7 bases. Trimming cost V 4 bases and J 2 bases; bases outside gene matches: 8. The CDR3 totals 16 residues. The V gene's germline CDR1 is SGHDN and CDR2 FVKESK. The CDR3 loop is CASSPHRGTGNQPQHF. The DNA for the CDR3 is TGTGCCAGCAGCCCACACAGGGGAACAGGCAATCAGCCCCAGCATTTT.

The chain links TRBV10-1 to TRBJ2-2, with 7 bases lining up with TRBD1. The V and J ends lost 2 bases and 2 bases, in that order; junction bases with no gene match: 2. CDR1 is WNHNN and CDR2 is SYGVQD in the germline V gene (reference sequence). The CDR3 sequence is 15 residues long. The CDR3 nucleotides read TGCGCCAGCAGTGAGAGGGGGCCTAACACCGGGGAGCTGTTTTTT. Its protein is CASSERGPNTGELFF.

The CDR3 sequence is CASSSQGHTEAFF. The CDR3 bases are TGTGCCAGCAGTTCCCAGGGGCACACTGAAGCTTTCTTT. V usage is TRBV28 and J usage is TRBJ1-1; tentatively, D is TRBD1 (6 bases). There are 13 residues in the CDR3. Germline assignment: CDR1 MDHEN and CDR2 SYDVKM. V dropped 4 bases and J dropped 3 bases, with 9 bases sitting between them.

The chain has TRBV19 and TRBJ1-1; 9 bases agree with TRBD1. Trimming took 4 bases from V and 4 from J; bases not matched to a gene: 13. CDR1 LNHDA and CDR2 SQIVND come from the germline V gene (reference sequence). The CDR3 length is 17 residues. The DNA for the CDR3 is TGTGCCAGTAGTACCCGGGACAGGGCGGTGGGGCCCACTGAAGCTTTCTTT. It specifies CASSTRDRAVGPTEAFF.

The rearrangement joins TRBV7-3 to TRBJ2-1; maybe TRBD1 (5 bases). CDR3 length equals 12 residues. From germline, CDR1 is SGHTA and CDR2 FQGTGA. The V and J ends lost 3 bases and 9 bases respectively, with 9 bases between them. The CDR3 loop is CASSFQGGEQFF. CDR3 in DNA: TGTGCCAGCAGCTTTCAGGGTGGTGAGCAGTTCTTC.

J is TRBJ1-2 and V is TRBV6-5, with D possibly being TRBD1 (6 bases). The CDR3 totals 13 residues. Trimming cost V 10 bases and J 5 bases, with 17 bases left between them. Germline V gene sequence: CDR1 MNHEY, CDR2 SVGAGI. CDR3 sequence: CAIRRAGEYGYTF. The CDR3 coding sequence is TGTGCCATACGAAGGGCAGGGGAATATGGCTACACCTTC.

This sequence joins TRBV28 and TRBJ1-5, with D perhaps matching TRBD1 (6 bases). The CDR3 sequence is 14 residues long. Germline V CDR1 and CDR2: MDHEN, SYDVKM. Trimming shortened V by 6 bases and J by 5 bases, and 14 bases separated the two germline ends. The CDR3 bases are TGTGCCAGCAGGATAGGGGGTGGCTATCAGCCCCAGCATTTT. This gives the protein CASRIGGGYQPQHF.